In this sample, the clone carrying this TCR beta chain turned up a few times. V shed 5 bases, J shed 0 bases, and the junction held 9 bases outside the gene matches. CDR3 length equals 16 residues. Germline assignment: CDR1 PRHDT and CDR2 FYEKMQ (reference sequence). Profiling relied on immunoSEQ multiplex PCR, and the TCRdb table lists in-frame clones only, not all of them. The sample holds 11,000 or so clones, just over 70% seen once. This record belongs to a study of blood T cell repertoires in COVID-19. This receptor was obtained from a man between 60 and 75 years old with COVID-19, enrolled during active disease. The material sequenced was peripheral blood. The V gene is TRBV13, the J gene TRBJ2-5, with 7 bases matching TRBD1. CDR3 sequence (DNA): TGTGCCAGCAGCCACCGGGACAGCTACAACCAAGAGACCCAGTACTTC. Amino acid sequence: CASSHRDSYNQETQYF.